The clone carrying this T cell receptor beta chain has only a few counts. Its cognate antigen is unknown. TCRdb analysed the 5' RACE reads with MiXCR anew, one entry per CDR3 protein. The repertoire holds around 57,000 distinct CDR3 sequences, with roughly 30% as singletons. Study-level results: Tumor memory CD4+ T cell TCR gene usage clustered with blood and lymph node memory CD4+ cells and lymph node naive CD4+ cells.

V was clipped by 0 bases and J by 11 bases, with 11 bases between them. The CDR3 spans 14 residues. In germline, CDR1 is MGHRA, CDR2 YSYEKL. The TCR originated in a female donor with breast cancer. The chain combines TRBV4-1 with TRBJ1-6; possibly TRBD1 for D (5 bases). The source material was tumor-infiltrating memory CD4+ T cells sorted from the breast tumor. Subset of the sample: memory CD4+ T cells, CD4+CD45RO+CD25-. The CDR3 protein is CASSQDREFTPLHF. Written as DNA, the CDR3 is TGCGCCAGCAGCCAAGACAGGGAGTTTACACCCCTCCACTTT.